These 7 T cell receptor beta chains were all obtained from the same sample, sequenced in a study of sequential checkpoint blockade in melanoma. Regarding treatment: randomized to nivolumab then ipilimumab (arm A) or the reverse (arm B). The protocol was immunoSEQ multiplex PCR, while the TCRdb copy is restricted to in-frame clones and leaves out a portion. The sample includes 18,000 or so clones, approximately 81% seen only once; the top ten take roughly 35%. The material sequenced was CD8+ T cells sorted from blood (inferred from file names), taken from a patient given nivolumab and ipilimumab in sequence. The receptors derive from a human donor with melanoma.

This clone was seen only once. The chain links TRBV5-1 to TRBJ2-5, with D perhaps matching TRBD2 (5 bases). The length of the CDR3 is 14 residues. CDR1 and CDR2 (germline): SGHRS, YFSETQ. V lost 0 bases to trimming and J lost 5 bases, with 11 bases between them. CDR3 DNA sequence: TGCGCCAGCAGCTTGGCCACGGGGTTGGAGACCCAGTACTTC. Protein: CASSLATGLETQYF.

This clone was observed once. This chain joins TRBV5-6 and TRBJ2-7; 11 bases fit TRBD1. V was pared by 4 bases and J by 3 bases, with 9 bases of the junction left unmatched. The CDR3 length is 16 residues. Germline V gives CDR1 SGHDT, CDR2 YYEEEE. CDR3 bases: TGTGCCAGCAGCAGTGGGACAGGGGGAACTTACTACGAGCAGTACTTC. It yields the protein CASSSGTGGTYYEQYF.

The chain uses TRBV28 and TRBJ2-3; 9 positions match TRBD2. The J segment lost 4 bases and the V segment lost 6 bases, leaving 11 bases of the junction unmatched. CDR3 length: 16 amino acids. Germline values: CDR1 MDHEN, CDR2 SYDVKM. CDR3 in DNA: TGTGCCAGCAGACGACTTAGCGGGAGAGTTCCAGATACGCAGTATTTT. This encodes CASRRLSGRVPDTQYF.

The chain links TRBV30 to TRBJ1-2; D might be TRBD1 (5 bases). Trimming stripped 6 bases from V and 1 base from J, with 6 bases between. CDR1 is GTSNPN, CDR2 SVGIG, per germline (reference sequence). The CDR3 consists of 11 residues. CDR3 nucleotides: TGTGCCTGCGGGGGTAACTATGGCTACACCTTC. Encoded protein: CACGGNYGYTF.

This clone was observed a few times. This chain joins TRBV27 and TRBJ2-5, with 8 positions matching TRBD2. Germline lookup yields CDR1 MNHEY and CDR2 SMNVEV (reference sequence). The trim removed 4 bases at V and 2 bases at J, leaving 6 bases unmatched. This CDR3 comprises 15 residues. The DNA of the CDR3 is TGTGCCAGCAGTTCACTGCGGGGGGCGCAAGAGACCCAGTACTTC. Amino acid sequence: CASSSLRGAQETQYF.

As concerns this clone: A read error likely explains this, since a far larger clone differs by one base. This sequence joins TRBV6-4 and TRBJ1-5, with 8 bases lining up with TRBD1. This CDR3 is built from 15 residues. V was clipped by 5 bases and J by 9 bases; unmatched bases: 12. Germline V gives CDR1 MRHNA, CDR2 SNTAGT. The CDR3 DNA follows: TGTGCCAGCAGTCCAGGGGCAGGGGGCGACCCGCCCCAGCATTTT. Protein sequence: CASSPGAGGDPPQHF.

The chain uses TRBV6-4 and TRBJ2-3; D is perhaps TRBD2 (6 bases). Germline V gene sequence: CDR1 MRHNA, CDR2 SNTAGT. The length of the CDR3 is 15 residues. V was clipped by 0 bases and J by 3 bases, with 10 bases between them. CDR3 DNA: TGTGCCAGCAGTGACTCTAGCGGAGATACAGATACGCAGTATTTT. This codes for CASSDSSGDTDTQYF.